This T cell receptor beta chain was sequenced in a study of blood T cell repertoires in COVID-19. Across the study: T cells, B-cell-depleted T cells, or PBMCs supplied cDNA or gDNA.

Trimming shortened V by 0 bases and J by 5 bases, and 7 bases separated the two germline ends. The germline V gene has CDR1 PRHDT and CDR2 FYEKMQ (reference sequence). The CDR3 covers 13 residues. In the original workflow: Amplification with reference gene primers provided the estimates of nucleated cell counts. Profiling relied on immunoSEQ multiplex PCR, and the TCRdb table lists in-frame clones only, not all of them. From that table come the V and J calls and clone size; the DNA was used to work out D and trimming. Among approximately 150,000 clones listed, roughly nine tenths were seen once. The chain recombines TRBV13 with TRBJ1-1; D perhaps matches TRBD1 (5 bases). Sequencing input: peripheral blood. This sequence originates from a man aged 55 to 70 with active or convalescent COVID-19. The CDR3 coding sequence is TGTGCCAGCAGCTTAGGCCGGGGGACTGAAGCTTTCTTT. It translates to CASSLGRGTEAFF.